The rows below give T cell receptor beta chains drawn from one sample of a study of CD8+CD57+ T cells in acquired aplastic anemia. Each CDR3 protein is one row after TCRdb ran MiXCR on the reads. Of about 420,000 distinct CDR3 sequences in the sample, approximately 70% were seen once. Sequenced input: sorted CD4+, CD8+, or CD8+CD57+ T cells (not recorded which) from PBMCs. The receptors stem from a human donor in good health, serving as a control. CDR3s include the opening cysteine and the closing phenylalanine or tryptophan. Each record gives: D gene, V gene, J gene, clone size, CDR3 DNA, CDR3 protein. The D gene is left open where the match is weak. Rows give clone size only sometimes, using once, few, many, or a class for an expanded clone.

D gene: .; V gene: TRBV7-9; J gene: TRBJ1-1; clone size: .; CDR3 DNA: TGTGCCACCAGCAGATCAAATACTCAATACATTGAAGCTTTCTTT; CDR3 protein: CATSRSNTQYIEAFF
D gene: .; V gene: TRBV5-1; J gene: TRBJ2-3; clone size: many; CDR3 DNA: TGCGCCAACAGCTCCACAGATACGCAGTATTTT; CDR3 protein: CANSSTDTQYF
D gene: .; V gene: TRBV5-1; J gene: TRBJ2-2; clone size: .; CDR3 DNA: TGCGCCAGCAGCCGGCAGGGTGGTCTCCCCGGGGAGCTGTTTTTT; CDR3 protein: CASSRQGGLPGELFF
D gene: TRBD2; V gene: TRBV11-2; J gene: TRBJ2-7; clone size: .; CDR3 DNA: TGTGCCAGCAGCTTACTAGCGGGGGCGAGCTCCTACGAGCAGTACTTC; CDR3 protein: CASSLLAGASSYEQYF
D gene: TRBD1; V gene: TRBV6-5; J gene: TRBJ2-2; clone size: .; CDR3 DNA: TGTGCCAGCAGGACCCAGGGACAGGGAAGCGCAATGGACACCGGGGAGCTGTTTTTT; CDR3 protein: CASRTQGQGSAMDTGELFF
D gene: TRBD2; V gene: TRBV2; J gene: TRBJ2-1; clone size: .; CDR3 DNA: TGTGCCAGCGGCGGGGGGCCCTTCTCGGCCTTCGAGCAGTTCTTC; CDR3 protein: CASGGGPFSAFEQFF
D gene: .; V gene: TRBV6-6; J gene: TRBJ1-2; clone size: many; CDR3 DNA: TGTGCCAGCAGCGGGAAAGGGGAGGGCTACACCTTC; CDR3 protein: CASSGKGEGYTF
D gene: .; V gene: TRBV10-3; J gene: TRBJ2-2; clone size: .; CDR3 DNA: TGTGCCATCAGTGAGTCTATGGGAGGCGAGGCCGGGGAGCTGTTTTTT; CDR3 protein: CAISESMGGEAGELFF
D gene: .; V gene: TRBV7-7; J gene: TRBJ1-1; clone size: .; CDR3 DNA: TGTGCCAGCAGTGAAGCGAGGACACCGCACTGTGAGGAGTTCTTT; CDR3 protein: CASSEARTPHCEEFF
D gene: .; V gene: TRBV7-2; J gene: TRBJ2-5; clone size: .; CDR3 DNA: TGTGCCAGCAGCTTAGCGGGGGAAGCTGAAGAGACCCAGTACTTC; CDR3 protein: CASSLAGEAEETQYF
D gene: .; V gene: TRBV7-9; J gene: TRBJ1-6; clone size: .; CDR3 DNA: .; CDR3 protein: CASTGGRPSTSGQF
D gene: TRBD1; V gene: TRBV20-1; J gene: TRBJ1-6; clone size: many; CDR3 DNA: TGCAGTGCTAGCCCCGGGACAGGCTCGAATTCACCCCTCCACTTT; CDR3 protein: CSASPGTGSNSPLHF
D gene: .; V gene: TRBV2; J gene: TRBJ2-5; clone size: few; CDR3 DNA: TGTGCCAGCACCCCCCAAGAGACCCAGTACTTC; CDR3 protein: CASTPQETQYF
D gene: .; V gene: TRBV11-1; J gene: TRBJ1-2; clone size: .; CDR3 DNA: TGTGCCAGCAGCTTAGGTAACCAGGATGGCTACACCTTC; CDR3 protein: CASSLGNQDGYTF
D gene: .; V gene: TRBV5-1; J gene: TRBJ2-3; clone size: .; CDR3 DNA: TGCGCCAGCAGCTACGGAGCAAGCACAGACGATACGCAGTATTTT; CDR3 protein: CASSYGASTDDTQYF
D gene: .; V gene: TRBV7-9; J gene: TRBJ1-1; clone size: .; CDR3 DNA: TGTGCCAGCACCGGGGCCGGGGCCCACCACTTTGGGTTCTTT; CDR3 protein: CASTGAGAHHFGFF
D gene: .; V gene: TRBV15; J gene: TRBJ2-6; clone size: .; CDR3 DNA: TGTGCCACCAGCAGAGATTGGTCTGGGGCCAACGTCCTGACTTTC; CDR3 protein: CATSRDWSGANVLTF
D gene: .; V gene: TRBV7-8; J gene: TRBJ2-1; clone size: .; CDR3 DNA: TGTGCCAGCAGTGTAGACACGGGAAGCAATGAGCAGTTCTTC; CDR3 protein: CASSVDTGSNEQFF
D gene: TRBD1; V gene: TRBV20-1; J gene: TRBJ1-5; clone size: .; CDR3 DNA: TGCAGTGCTCGCGCGCCGGGACAGGGGAGTTGGGATCAGCCCCAGCATTTT; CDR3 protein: CSARAPGQGSWDQPQHF
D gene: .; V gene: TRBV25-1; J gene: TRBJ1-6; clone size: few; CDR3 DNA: TGTGCCAGCAGTGAATCCGGGGGATCCTATAATTCACCCCTCCACTTT; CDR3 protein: CASSESGGSYNSPLHF
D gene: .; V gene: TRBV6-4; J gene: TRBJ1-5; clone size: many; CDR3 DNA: TGTGCCAGCAGTGACCCTATGCAGGGAGGTAAGGAGCCCCAGCATTTT; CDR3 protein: CASSDPMQGGKEPQHF
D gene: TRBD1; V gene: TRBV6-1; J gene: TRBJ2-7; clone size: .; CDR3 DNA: TGTGCCAGCTGGGGCAGGGGGCAGGACGAGCAGTACTTC; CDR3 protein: CASWGRGQDEQYF
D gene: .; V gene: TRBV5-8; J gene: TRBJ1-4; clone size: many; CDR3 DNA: TGTGCCAGCAGCTTGGACCGGGAGACGAGACTGTTTTTT; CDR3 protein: CASSLDRETRLFF
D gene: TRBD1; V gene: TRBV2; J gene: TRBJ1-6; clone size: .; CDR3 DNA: TGTGCCAGCAGTGAAACCGGAGCTCGGGGACAGGAGAATTCACCCCTCCACTTT; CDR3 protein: CASSETGARGQENSPLHF
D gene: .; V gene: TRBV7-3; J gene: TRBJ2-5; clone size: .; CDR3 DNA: TGTGCCAGCAGAAAGGGGAGCGTCGAAGAGACCCATTATTTC; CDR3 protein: CASRKGSVEETHYF
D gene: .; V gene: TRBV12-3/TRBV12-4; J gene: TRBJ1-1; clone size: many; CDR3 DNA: TGTGCCAGCAGTATCGGGCCCTCAACCCCGGCTTTCTTT; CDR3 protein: CASSIGPSTPAFF
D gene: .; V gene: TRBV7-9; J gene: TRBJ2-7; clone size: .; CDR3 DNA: TGTGCCAGCAGAGGACACAGGGTCGAGCAGTACTTC; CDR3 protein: CASRGHRVEQYF
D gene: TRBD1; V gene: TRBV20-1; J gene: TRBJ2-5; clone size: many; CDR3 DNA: TGCAGTGCTAGAGCGAGGACAGGGAGAGAGACCCAGTACTTC; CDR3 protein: CSARARTGRETQYF
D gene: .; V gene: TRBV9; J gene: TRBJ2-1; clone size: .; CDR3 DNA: TGTGCCAGCAGCGGAGGCGGTGGGGGTGGCAACAAGCAGTTCTTC; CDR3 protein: CASSGGGGGGNKQFF
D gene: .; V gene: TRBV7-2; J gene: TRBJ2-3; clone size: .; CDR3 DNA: TGTGCCAGCAGCCCCCAGCAGGGGGGGGCGTTTGACACGCAGTATTTT; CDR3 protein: CASSPQQGGAFDTQYF
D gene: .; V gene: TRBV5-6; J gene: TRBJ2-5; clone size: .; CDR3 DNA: TGTGCCAGCAGCTGGGCGCAGCGGGAGACCCAGTACTTC; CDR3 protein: CASSWAQRETQYF
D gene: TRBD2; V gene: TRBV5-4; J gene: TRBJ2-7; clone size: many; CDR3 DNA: TGTGCCAGCAGCCTTGACGCGGGGGGAGAGCAGTACTTC; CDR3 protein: CASSLDAGGEQYF
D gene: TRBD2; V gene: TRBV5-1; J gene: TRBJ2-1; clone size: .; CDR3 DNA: TGCGCCAGCAGCTTAGCCTGGGGAGGGCCGGATGAGCAGTTCTTC; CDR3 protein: CASSLAWGGPDEQFF
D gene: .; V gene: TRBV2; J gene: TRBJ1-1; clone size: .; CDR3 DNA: TGTGCCAGCAGTGCGGGGAGCCCTGAAGCTTTCTTT; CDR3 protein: CASSAGSPEAFF
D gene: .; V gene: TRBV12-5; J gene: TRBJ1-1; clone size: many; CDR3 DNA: TGTGCTAGTGGTGGCCGTGAGGGGGTGAACACTGAAGCTTTCTTT; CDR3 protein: CASGGREGVNTEAFF
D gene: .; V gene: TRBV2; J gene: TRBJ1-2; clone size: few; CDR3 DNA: TGTGCCAGCAGTGGACAAGGCGATGGCTACACCTTC; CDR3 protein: CASSGQGDGYTF